Below are 10 T cell receptor beta chains sequenced from a single sample in a study of CD8 T cells in Susac syndrome. With random hexamers, roughly 0.5 to 1 ug RNA was reverse transcribed. TCRdb reanalysed the immunoSEQ multiplex PCR reads using MiXCR and keeps one entry per CDR3 protein. The sample has around 110,000 distinct CDR3 sequences; 96% are singletons. Sequences were obtained from CD4+ T cells from PBMCs. The receptors originated from a human donor with Susac syndrome.

The V gene is TRBV2, the J gene TRBJ2-1; D gene ambiguous. The CDR3 length is 11 residues. Trimming took 6 bases from V and 7 from J, leaving 7 bases between them. Germline V gene lookup returns CDR1 SNHLY and CDR2 FYNNEI. The CDR3 nucleotides are TGTGCCAGCAGATTAGCAAATGAGCAGTTCTTC. It is translated as CASRLANEQFF.

The rearrangement links TRBV5-1 to TRBJ1-1, with 8 bases identical to TRBD1. V lost 5 bases and J lost 9; bases outside the gene matches: 9. Germline V gene lookup returns CDR1 SGHRS and CDR2 YFSETQ. There are 13 residues in the CDR3. The CDR3 bases are TGCGCCAGCAGGTTTGGGACAGGAGAACAAGCTTTCTTT. It encodes CASRFGTGEQAFF.

The chain uses TRBV6-2 or TRBV6-3 and TRBJ1-2; 7 bases map to TRBD1. The J segment lost 4 bases and the V segment lost 6 bases, leaving 5 bases of the junction unmatched. CDR3 length equals 13 residues. The V gene's germline CDR1 is MNHEY and CDR2 SVGEGT. CDR3 nucleotide sequence: TGTGCCAGCAGCCGGGACAGCTTCTATGGCTACACCTTC. Its protein is CASSRDSFYGYTF.

V and J are TRBV29-1 and TRBJ2-5; D is possibly TRBD1 or TRBD2 (5 bases each). The CDR3 length is 11 residues. Trimming shortened V by 4 bases and J by 9 bases, and 12 bases separated the two germline ends. CDR1 SQVTM and CDR2 ANQGSEA come from the germline V gene. CDR3 sequence (DNA): TGCAGCGTTGGTGAGGGGAAGCCCCAGTACTTC. This translates into CSVGEGKPQYF.

V is TRBV29-1 and J is TRBJ2-6; 7 bases agree with TRBD1. The CDR3 is made up of 14 amino acids. With V trimmed by 6 bases and J by 3 bases, 5 bases remained unmatched. Germline CDR1 SQVTM, CDR2 ANQGSEA. Here the CDR3 DNA reads TGCAGCGTAGATACAGGGGTTGGGGCCAACGTCCTGACTTTC. Translated, it gives CSVDTGVGANVLTF.

The gene calls are TRBV15 and TRBJ1-2; 7 bases agree with TRBD1. The CDR3 is made up of 14 amino acids. Germline-derived CDR1 and CDR2 are LNHNV and YYDKDF (reference sequence). Germline trimming cut 5 bases from V and 3 bases from J; bases unmatched to any gene: 6. DNA for the CDR3: TGTGCCACCAGCGGCCGGGACAGCCACTATGGCTACACCTTC. Translated, it gives CATSGRDSHYGYTF.

The chain recombines TRBV19 with TRBJ2-7, with TRBD1 identical over 7 bases. The germline V gene encodes CDR1 LNHDA and CDR2 SQIVND (reference sequence). J lost 4 bases, V lost 5 bases, and 8 bases had no gene match. The CDR3 extends over 14 amino acids. CDR3 in DNA: TGTGCCAGTAGTTCCCGACAGGGCCCTTACGAGCAGTACTTC. As protein: CASSSRQGPYEQYF.

This chain uses TRBV11-2 with TRBJ2-5; the D gene could be TRBD1 or TRBD2 (6 bases each). The CDR3 runs to 15 residues. V was clipped by 7 bases and J by 5 bases, with 20 bases between them. CDR1 is SGHAT, CDR2 FQNNGV, per germline. The CDR3 loop is CASTSRGAGVETQYF. The CDR3 nucleotides read TGTGCCAGCACCTCAAGGGGGGCCGGGGTGGAGACCCAGTACTTC.

The chain is built from TRBV5-4 and TRBJ1-5; D possibly corresponds to TRBD1 (5 bases). V was clipped by 4 bases and J by 4 bases, with 9 bases between them. The CDR3 spans 13 residues. CDR1 and CDR2 (germline): SGHNT, YYREEE (reference sequence). The chain's CDR3 is CASSQDTNQPQHF. CDR3 DNA: TGTGCCAGCAGCCAGGACACTAATCAGCCCCAGCATTTT.

This sequence joins TRBV20-1 and TRBJ2-1; 8 positions match TRBD2. Germline V gene sequence: CDR1 DFQATT, CDR2 SNEGSKA (reference sequence). The J segment lost 4 bases and the V segment lost 6 bases, leaving 5 bases of the junction unmatched. The CDR3 contains 13 residues. The CDR3 DNA reads as TGCAGTGCCACAGCGGGAGTTTACAATGAGCAGTTCTTC. It encodes CSATAGVYNEQFF.